The clone carrying this T cell receptor beta chain appeared a single time. In the authors' methods: Estimated nucleated cell counts came from reference gene primer amplification. Sequenced by immunoSEQ multiplex PCR; TCRdb stores in-frame clones only, minus some. That table gives V, J and clone size, and the DNA gave D and trimming. The sample yields tens of thousands of clones, around 82% seen once. This sample was taken from a study of blood T cell repertoires in COVID-19. Study-level background: From the United States, Italy and Spain came samples of acute and convalescent COVID-19. The cDNA or gDNA used as material had been derived from T cells, B-cell-depleted T cells, or PBMCs.

The CDR3 runs to 15 residues. The sequenced sample was peripheral blood. This chain connects TRBV21-1 to TRBJ2-7; the listed D gene, TRBD1, was not tested against the DNA. TRBV21-1 represents a pseudogene. This receptor was taken from a human donor in a cohort sampled during active COVID-19. CDR3 region: CASSNLVRGPYEQYF. The DNA for the CDR3 is TGTGCCAGCAGCAACTTGGTCAGGGGCCCATACGAGCAGTACTTC.